A selection of T cell receptor beta chains follows, all from one sample in a study of cytomegalovirus exposure and HLA in healthy donors. This table comes from immunoSEQ multiplex PCR, and its TCRdb copy is limited to in-frame clones, with some not included. The top ten clones hold about 2.9% of a sample with 100,000 to 120,000 clones, 70% to 85% of them seen once. The sample comprised PBMCs. All receptors derive from a woman aged 18-29 years in good health and CMV-seronegative. Each CDR3 is given with its conserved first and last residue. D genes are given only for firm matches. For some rows the clone size is stated as once, few or many, or as a class when expanded; others skip it.

size	V	D	J	CDR3	DNA
.	TRBV30	.	TRBJ1-5	CAWSVGGNQPQHF	TGTGCCTGGAGTGTTGGGGGGAATCAGCCCCAGCATTTT
.	TRBV4-1	.	TRBJ2-3	CASSHPGGVGGSSTDTQYF	TGCGCCAGCAGCCACCCAGGTGGGGTAGGGGGTTCTAGCACAGATACGCAGTATTTT
.	TRBV5-5	.	TRBJ2-3	CASSSYTDTQYF	TGTGCCAGCAGCTCCTACACAGATACGCAGTATTTT
.	TRBV30	TRBD1	TRBJ1-6	CAWSVRGTGNSPLHF	TGTGCCTGGAGTGTACGGGGGACAGGGAATTCACCCCTCCACTTT
.	TRBV19	TRBD1	TRBJ2-7	CASAYRGDYEQYF	TGTGCCAGTGCTTACAGGGGGGACTACGAGCAGTACTTC
.	TRBV29-1	.	TRBJ1-2	CSVELAGIWANYGYTF	TGCAGCGTTGAGCTGGCAGGGATTTGGGCTAACTATGGCTACACCTTC
once	TRBV7-9	TRBD1	TRBJ1-3	CASSLYRDSGNTIYF	TGTGCCAGCAGCTTATATCGGGACAGTGGAAACACCATATATTTT
.	TRBV7-9	TRBD2	TRBJ2-7	CASSSTGGGLIKYEQYF	TGTGCCAGCAGCTCCACGGGGGGGGGATTGATAAAGTACGAGCAGTACTTC
.	TRBV11-2	.	TRBJ2-7	CASSLDLKPYEQYF	TGTGCCAGCAGCTTAGATTTGAAGCCTTACGAGCAGTACTTC
.	TRBV2	.	TRBJ2-3	CASSVRVQVDTQYF	TGTGCCAGCAGTGTCAGGGTCCAGGTGGATACGCAGTATTTT
.	TRBV7-9	.	TRBJ2-1	CATGRRGSYNEQFF	TGTGCCACAGGTCGGCGGGGCTCCTACAATGAGCAGTTCTTC
once	TRBV13	.	TRBJ1-2	CASSQGNRAGDGYTF	TGTGCCAGCAGCCAGGGGAACAGGGCCGGGGATGGCTACACCTTC
.	TRBV2	TRBD1	TRBJ1-6	CASSHLGQGNSPLHF	TGTGCCAGCAGTCACCTCGGACAGGGAAATTCACCCCTCCACTTT
.	TRBV5-6	TRBD1	TRBJ1-6	CASSSRWGTGDSPLHF	TGTGCCAGCAGCTCGCGTTGGGGGACAGGGGACTCACCCCTCCACTTT
.	TRBV7-6	.	TRBJ1-2	CASSFLEQGEANYGYTF	TGTGCCAGCAGCTTTTTGGAGCAAGGGGAGGCTAACTATGGCTACACCTTC
once	TRBV7-9	TRBD1	TRBJ1-5	CASSLLYIQGDNQPQHF	TGTGCCAGCAGCTTACTCTACATACAGGGGGACAATCAGCCCCAGCATTTT
.	TRBV5-4	.	TRBJ2-3	CASSLAYQVPTDTQYF	TGTGCCAGCAGCTTGGCTTACCAGGTGCCCACAGATACGCAGTATTTT
.	TRBV6-5	.	TRBJ2-7	CASSYSGRANYEQYF	TGTGCCAGCAGTTACTCGGGCAGGGCGAATTACGAGCAGTACTTC
.	TRBV25-1	.	TRBJ1-6	CASSESRQGENSPLHF	TGTGCCAGCAGTGAATCCCGGCAGGGTGAGAATTCACCCCTCCACTTT
.	TRBV7-9	TRBD2	TRBJ2-1	CASSSLPTSGSYNEQFF	TGTGCCAGCAGCTCCCTACCGACTAGCGGATCCTACAATGAGCAGTTCTTC
.	TRBV6-6	.	TRBJ2-2	CASRGGGWGNTGELFF	TGTGCCAGCAGGGGTGGAGGGTGGGGGAACACCGGGGAGCTGTTTTTT
.	TRBV11-2	TRBD2	TRBJ2-1	CASSAFAGVLMDEQFF	TGTGCCAGCAGCGCGTTCGCGGGGGTGCTTATGGATGAGCAGTTCTTC
.	TRBV2	TRBD1	TRBJ1-1	CAGHRGLGTEAFF	TGTGCCGGGCACAGGGGGCTCGGCACTGAAGCTTTCTTT
.	TRBV14	.	TRBJ1-5	CASSQEDGEENNQPQHF	TGTGCCAGCAGCCAAGAGGACGGGGAAGAAAACAATCAGCCCCAGCATTTT
.	TRBV4-1	TRBD1	TRBJ1-2	CASSPRDSGLYGYTF	TGCGCCAGCAGCCCCCGGGACAGCGGACTCTATGGCTACACCTTC
.	TRBV13	TRBD1	TRBJ2-3	CASSLETGDLTDTQYF	TGTGCCAGCAGCTTAGAGACAGGGGACCTCACAGATACGCAGTATTTT
.	TRBV25-1	.	TRBJ2-7	CASSGTGGATLWDEQYF	TGTGCCAGCAGTGGGACTGGGGGGGCGACCCTCTGGGACGAGCAGTACTTC
few	TRBV10-3	TRBD1	TRBJ2-7	CAITSDRVRYEQYF	TGTGCCATCACCTCCGACAGGGTTCGGTACGAGCAGTACTTC
.	TRBV11-2	TRBD1	TRBJ1-2	CASSTRTGGGYGYTF	TGTGCCAGCAGCACCCGGACAGGGGGAGGTTATGGCTACACCTTC
.	TRBV19	.	TRBJ1-1	CASSDYRTVLMNTEAFF	TGTGCCAGTAGTGACTATCGGACAGTTCTCATGAACACTGAAGCTTTCTTT
.	TRBV11-2	.	TRBJ1-1	CASSLEFSTEAFF	TGTGCCAGCAGCTTAGAATTTAGCACTGAAGCTTTCTTT
.	TRBV27	.	TRBJ1-5	CASSSGFSNQPQHF	TGTGCCAGCAGCTCAGGCTTTAGCAATCAGCCCCAGCATTTT
once	TRBV6-1	TRBD1	TRBJ2-5	CASSGWDRENQETQYF	TGTGCCAGCAGTGGTTGGGACAGGGAAAACCAAGAGACCCAGTACTTC
.	TRBV30	TRBD1	TRBJ1-3	CAQKNSDRGNTIYF	TGTGCCCAGAAGAACTCGGACAGGGGAAACACCATATATTTT
.	TRBV5-5	TRBD1	TRBJ2-1	CASSLGQGFGEQFF	TGTGCCAGCAGCTTGGGACAGGGGTTCGGTGAGCAGTTCTTC
.	TRBV9	.	TRBJ2-1	CASSVQLEEGGEQFF	TGTGCCAGCAGCGTACAGCTCGAGGAAGGCGGTGAGCAGTTCTTC
.	TRBV27	TRBD1	TRBJ2-3	CASSQGASTDTQYF	TGTGCCAGCAGTCAGGGGGCGAGCACAGATACGCAGTATTTT
.	TRBV5-4	TRBD2	TRBJ2-3	CASSFRGGGALSYF	TGTGCCAGCAGCTTTCGGGGCGGGGGGGCGTTGTCGTATTTT
.	TRBV28	TRBD1	TRBJ2-7	CASRYSTGAREQYF	TGTGCCAGCAGGTACTCAACAGGGGCTCGGGAGCAGTACTTC
.	TRBV6-4	.	TRBJ2-3	CASSATGSTDTQYF	TGTGCCAGCAGTGCAACGGGGAGCACAGATACGCAGTATTTT
.	TRBV5-8	.	TRBJ1-1	CASSWGQNTEAFF	TGTGCCAGCAGCTGGGGACAGAACACTGAAGCTTTCTTT